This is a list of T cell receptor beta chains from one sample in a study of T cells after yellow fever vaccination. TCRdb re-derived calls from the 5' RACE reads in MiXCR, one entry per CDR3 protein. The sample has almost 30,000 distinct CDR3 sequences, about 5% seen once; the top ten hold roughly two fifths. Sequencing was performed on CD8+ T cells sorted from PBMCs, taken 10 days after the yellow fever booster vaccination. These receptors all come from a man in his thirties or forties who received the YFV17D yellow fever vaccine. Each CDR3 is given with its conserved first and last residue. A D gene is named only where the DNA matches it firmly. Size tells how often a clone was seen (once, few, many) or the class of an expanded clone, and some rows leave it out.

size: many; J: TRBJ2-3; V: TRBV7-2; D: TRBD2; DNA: TGTGCCAGCAGCTCAGTAGCGGGAGGGGATACGCAGTATTTT; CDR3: CASSSVAGGDTQYF
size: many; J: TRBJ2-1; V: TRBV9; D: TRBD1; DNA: TGTGCCAGCAGCGCCCCACAGGGGAATGAGCAGTTCTTC; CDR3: CASSAPQGNEQFF
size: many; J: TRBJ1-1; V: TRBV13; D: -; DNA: TGTGCCAGCAGCTCCCGGGGGGGAATGGGAGCGAACACTGAAGCTTTCTTT; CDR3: CASSSRGGMGANTEAFF
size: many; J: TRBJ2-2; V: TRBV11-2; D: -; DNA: TGTGCCAGCAGCCCCGGGACAATGTTGGCCGGGGAGCTGTTTTTT; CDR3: CASSPGTMLAGELFF
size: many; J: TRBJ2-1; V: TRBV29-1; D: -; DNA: TGCAGCGTTGACCGGGACAATGGTTACAATGAGCAGTTCTTC; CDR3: CSVDRDNGYNEQFF
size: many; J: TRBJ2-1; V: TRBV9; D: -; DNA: TGTGCCAGCAGCCCCCCCCGCGGTGTCGGGAGGCAGTTCTTC; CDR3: CASSPPRGVGRQFF
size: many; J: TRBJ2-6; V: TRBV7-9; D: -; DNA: TGTGCCAGCAGCCCCCCCGGGGGGCCCGGGGCCAACGTCCTGACTTTC; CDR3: CASSPPGGPGANVLTF
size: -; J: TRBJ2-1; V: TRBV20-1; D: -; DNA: TGCAGTGCGGGCCAGGGCCCGGACTATGAGCAGTTCTTC; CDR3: CSAGQGPDYEQFF
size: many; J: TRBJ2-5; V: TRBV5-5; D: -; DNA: TGTGCCAGCAGCTTGCATGGGAAGGAGACCCAGTACTTC; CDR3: CASSLHGKETQYF
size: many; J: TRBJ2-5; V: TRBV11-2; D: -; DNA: TGTGCCAGCAGCCCCTCGTTGCGGCAGGGGGGGATAGGGGAGACCCAGTACTTC; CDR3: CASSPSLRQGGIGETQYF